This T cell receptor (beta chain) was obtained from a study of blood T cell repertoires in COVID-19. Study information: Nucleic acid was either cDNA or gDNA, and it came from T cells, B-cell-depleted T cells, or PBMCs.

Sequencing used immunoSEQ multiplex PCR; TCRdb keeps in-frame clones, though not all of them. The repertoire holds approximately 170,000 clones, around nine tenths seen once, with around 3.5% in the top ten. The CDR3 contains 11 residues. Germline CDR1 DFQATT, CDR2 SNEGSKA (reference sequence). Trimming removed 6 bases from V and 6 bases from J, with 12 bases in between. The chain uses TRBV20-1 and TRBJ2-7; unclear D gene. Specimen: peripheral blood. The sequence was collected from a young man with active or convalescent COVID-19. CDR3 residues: CSAPLESEQYF. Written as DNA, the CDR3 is TGCAGTGCGCCTCTAGAATCCGAGCAGTACTTC.